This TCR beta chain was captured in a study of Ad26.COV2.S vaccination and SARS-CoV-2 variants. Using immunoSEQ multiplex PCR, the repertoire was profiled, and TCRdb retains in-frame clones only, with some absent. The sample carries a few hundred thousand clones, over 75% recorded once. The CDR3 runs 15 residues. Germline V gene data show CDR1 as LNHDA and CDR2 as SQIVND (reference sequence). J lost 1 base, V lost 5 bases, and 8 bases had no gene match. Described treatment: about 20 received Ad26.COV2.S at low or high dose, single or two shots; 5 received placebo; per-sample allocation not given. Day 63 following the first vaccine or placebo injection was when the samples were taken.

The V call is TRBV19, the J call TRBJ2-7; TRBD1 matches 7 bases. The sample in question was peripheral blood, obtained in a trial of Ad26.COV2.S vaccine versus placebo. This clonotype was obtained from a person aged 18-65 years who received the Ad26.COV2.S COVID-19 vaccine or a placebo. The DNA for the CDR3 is TGTGCCAGTAGTCCGGGACAGCCGTTATCCTACGAGCAGTACTTC. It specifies CASSPGQPLSYEQYF.